The 18 T cell receptor beta chains given below trace back to one sample, sequenced in a study of human T cells and chemical hapten exposure. As to time point: patch test 1, 2 weeks after DPC sensitization. The treatment denotes: therapeutic diphenylcyclopropenone sensitization with weekly scalp DPC. TCRdb used MiXCR to reprocess the RACE reads, holding one entry per CDR3 protein. The sample holds 100,000 to 150,000 distinct CDR3 sequences, roughly an eighth seen once. The sequencing here drew on whole blood, taken in connection with sensitization to the hapten diphenylcyclopropenone (DPC). These receptor sequences come from a man between 18 and 35 years old with alopecia areata. Some clones in this sample may be carry-over from other donors' samples.

J is TRBJ2-3 and V is TRBV18; the match to TRBD2 covers 8 bases. V shed 8 bases, J shed 2 bases, and the junction held 9 bases outside the gene matches. Germline assignment: CDR1 KGHSH and CDR2 LQKENI. The CDR3 consists of 15 residues. The DNA for the CDR3 is TGTGCCAGCGCCGGAGAAGCGGGGGCCACAGATACGCAGTATTTT. Amino acid sequence: CASAGEAGATDTQYF.

This clonotype was seen repeatedly, ten times or more. The rearrangement uses TRBV6-2 or TRBV6-3 and TRBJ1-5; no reliable D call. The V end was cut by 5 bases, the J end by 0 bases, with 11 bases between. Germline V gives CDR1 MNHEY, CDR2 SVGEGT. This CDR3 spans 15 amino acids. CDR3 residues: CASSPGSYSNQPQHF. CDR3 bases: TGTGCCAGCAGTCCTGGATCCTATAGCAATCAGCCCCAGCATTTT.

This clonotype has only a few counts. V usage is TRBV4-3 and J usage is TRBJ2-2; possible D gene TRBD2, 7 bases. The germline CDR1 and CDR2 sequences are LGHNA and YSLEER. Trimming took off 7 bases at V and 4 bases at J, with 10 bases between the two ends. The CDR3 extends over 13 amino acids. CDR3 coding DNA: TGCGCCAGCAAGGGGGGGGCCACCGGGGAGCTGTTTTTT. Its protein product is CASKGGATGELFF.

The chain recombines TRBV4-3 with TRBJ1-2; no definite D call. Germline assignment: CDR1 LGHNA and CDR2 YSLEER. The CDR3 is 17 residues long. Between the trimmed V and J ends, which lost 4 bases and 4 bases, there was a span of 22 bases. The CDR3 coding sequence is TGCGCCAGCAGCCCAAATGCTAGGTCTGAATTATCCTATGGCTACACCTTC. It yields the protein CASSPNARSELSYGYTF.

This clonotype occurred a few times. CDR3 DNA sequence: TGCGCCAGCAGCTTGCTGGAGGGGGATCAGCCCCAGCATTTT. Amino acid sequence: CASSLLEGDQPQHF. The rearrangement joins TRBV5-1 to TRBJ1-5, with a possible D match to TRBD1 (6 bases). The V gene lost 1 base and the J gene lost 5 bases, with 10 bases spanning the gap. CDR1 and CDR2 from the germline V gene are SGHRS and YFSETQ. The CDR3 length is 14 residues.

The chain links TRBV20-1 to TRBJ2-3; D possibly corresponds to TRBD2 (6 bases). V lost 1 base and J lost 4, with 15 bases in between. CDR3 length: 15 amino acids. Germline CDR1 reads DFQATT; CDR2 reads SNEGSKA (reference sequence). The CDR3 coding sequence is TGCAGTGCTAGAGGGGGGGATCTCGAGCCAGATACGCAGTATTTT. This codes for CSARGGDLEPDTQYF.

This clonotype was counted between two and nine times. The chain carries TRBV29-1 and TRBJ2-2, with D tentatively TRBD1 (5 bases). This CDR3 region has 13 residues. V lost 7 bases and J lost 2, with 11 bases in between. Looked up from germline, CDR1 is SQVTM and CDR2 is ANQGSEA. The CDR3 reads CSAEGHNTGELFF. In DNA, the CDR3 is TGCAGCGCAGAAGGACATAACACCGGGGAGCTGTTTTTT.

A few counts support this clonotype. The rearrangement uses TRBV29-1 and TRBJ2-7; TRBD1 aligns across 8 bases. CDR1 is SQVTM, CDR2 ANQGSEA, per germline. The CDR3 extends over 14 amino acids. V shed 5 bases, J shed 0 bases, and the junction held 6 bases outside the gene matches. The CDR3 nucleotides are TGCAGCGTTAGGACAGGGATCGACTCCTACGAGCAGTACTTC. Translated: CSVRTGIDSYEQYF.

This clonotype was counted at least ten times. V gene TRBV2 combines with J gene TRBJ2-7; 8 bases match TRBD1. Germline V lookup: CDR1 SNHLY, CDR2 FYNNEI. With 6 bases clipped from V and 2 bases from J, the junction kept 6 bases outside the gene matches. The CDR3 sequence is 14 residues long. The CDR3 region is CASSRGPFTYEQYF. The CDR3 coding sequence is TGTGCCAGCAGCAGGGGGCCCTTCACCTACGAGCAGTACTTC.

This clonotype was found a few times. The chain combines TRBV2 with TRBJ2-7; D is perhaps TRBD1 or TRBD2 (5 bases each). V lost 3 bases and J lost 4, with 19 bases in between. The CDR3 length is 16 residues. Germline V CDR1 and CDR2: SNHLY, FYNNEI. The CDR3 loop reads CASSDPLVGTSYEQYV. CDR3 sequence (DNA): TGTGCCAGCAGTGATCCCCTTGTAGGGACCTCTTACGAGCAGTACGTC.

This chain uses TRBV29-1 with TRBJ1-4; the match to TRBD1 covers 9 bases. Germline values: CDR1 SQVTM, CDR2 ANQGSEA. This CDR3 is 13 amino acids long. With 7 bases clipped from V and 6 bases from J, the junction kept 6 bases outside the gene matches. CDR3 bases: TGCAGCGGCGCCGACAGGGGGTATGAAAAACTGTTTTTT. This gives the protein CSGADRGYEKLFF.

The sample holds many counts of this clonotype. The J gene is TRBJ2-1, the V gene TRBV12-2; the DNA was not used to check the table's D call, TRBD1. TRBV12-2 is a recognized pseudogene. This CDR3 comprises 15 residues. The CDR3 DNA reads TGTGCAAGTCCCACCGAGGGGACCGTCTACAATGAGCAGTTCTTC. This gives the protein CASPTEGTVYNEQFF.

This clonotype was recorded a few times. V is TRBV6-2 or TRBV6-3 and J is TRBJ2-1; TRBD2 agrees at 9 bases. With V trimmed by 0 bases and J by 6 bases, 6 bases remained unmatched. Germline V gene sequence: CDR1 MNHEY, CDR2 SVGEGT. CDR3 length: 16 amino acids. CDR3 coding DNA: TGTGCCAGCAGTTACTCTGGCGGGGGGGCCGTCAATGAGCAGTTCTTC. Translated, it gives CASSYSGGGAVNEQFF.

The sample holds a few counts of this clonotype. This chain uses TRBV12-3 or TRBV12-4 with TRBJ2-2; D might be TRBD1 (5 bases). The CDR3 sequence is 16 residues long. The V gene lost 3 bases and the J gene lost 7 bases, with 18 bases spanning the gap. The CDR3 loop is CASSFLGVSRHGELFF. Here the CDR3 DNA reads TGTGCCAGCAGTTTCTTAGGGGTCTCGAGGCACGGGGAGCTGTTTTTT.

V is TRBV29-1 and J is TRBJ2-1; perhaps TRBD2 as D (5 bases). Per the germline V gene, CDR1 is SQVTM and CDR2 is ANQGSEA. The germline V and J ends were trimmed by 3 bases and 7 bases, with 7 bases remaining between them. This CDR3 has 11 residues. CDR3 bases: TGCAGCGTTGATTCGGGGAATGAGCAGTTCTTC. As protein: CSVDSGNEQFF.

The chain carries TRBV6-5 and TRBJ1-1; no clear D gene. Germline assignment: CDR1 MNHEY and CDR2 SVGAGI. The CDR3 loop spans 14 amino acids. V gave up 4 bases and J gave up 2 bases, with 11 bases separating them. CDR3 DNA: TGTGCCAGCAGTTTCTCAGGTTTTAACACTGAAGCTTTCTTT. It encodes CASSFSGFNTEAFF.

This clonotype was counted at least ten times. The chain has TRBV6-2 or TRBV6-3 and TRBJ2-2; perhaps TRBD2 as D (6 bases). Germline lookup yields CDR1 MNHEY and CDR2 SVGEGT. The V end was cut by 7 bases, the J end by 3 bases, with 15 bases between. This CDR3 has 15 amino acids. DNA for the CDR3: TGTGCCAGCACGGTAGCGGTGAGGGACACCGGGGAGCTGTTTTTT. This encodes CASTVAVRDTGELFF.

This clonotype was seen a few times. This chain joins TRBV20-1 and TRBJ2-3; no firm D call. Germline-derived CDR1 and CDR2 are DFQATT and SNEGSKA (reference sequence). V was trimmed by 5 bases and J by 5 bases, leaving 11 bases between them. This CDR3 spans 12 amino acids. The CDR3 nucleotides read TGCAGTGCTTTGCAGGCCGAAGATACGCAGTATTTT. It specifies CSALQAEDTQYF.